This T cell receptor (beta chain) was sequenced for a study of cytomegalovirus exposure and HLA in healthy donors. General study results and limits: V- and J-gene trimming in TCR beta was tied to a missense DCLRE1C variant by an analysis performed later. Most TCR beta V segments were productive about 90% or about 30% of the time in an earlier analysis. In a later analysis, TCR association rates varied by HLA locus: DRB1 most, HLA-C fewest.

As for this clone: Antigen unknown.

The CDR3 is 14 residues long. Deletions cut 5 bases from V and 4 bases from J, with 14 bases between. Germline-derived CDR1 and CDR2 are MNHNY and SVGAGI (reference sequence). Everyone who donated was a healthy bone marrow donor. It was with 60 Vbeta and 13 Jbeta primers that the PCR ran. Repertoires were generated with immunoSEQ multiplex PCR, while TCRdb's copy carries only in-frame clones and drops some. The sample has around 78,000 clones, roughly 80% seen once. Input material: PBMCs. This TCR came from a male donor in good health and CMV-seronegative. The rearrangement links TRBV6-6 to TRBJ1-2; possibly TRBD1 for D (6 bases). The CDR3 sequence: CASSTPQGSYGYTF. The CDR3 region has the DNA TGTGCCAGCAGTACCCCACAGGGATCCTATGGCTACACCTTC.